This passage covers 12 T cell receptor beta chains from one sample sequenced in a study of blood T cells in healthy people across ages (dated by TCRdb to between 2014 and 2017). Receptor libraries were prepared by 5' RACE. The sample was run on an Illumina HiSeq 2500. The second PCR ran for about 6 to 11 cycles and used a J-beta primer mix along with a sample-barcoded 5' primer. In-frame beta chains were kept once TCRdb had trimmed the public reads at Q25 with fastp and called clones with MiXCR. Identical CDR3 protein sequences are pooled into one entry, listed with their most common genes and DNA. For this sample there are approximately 320,000 distinct CDR3 sequences; 25% to 30% appear just once. The ten largest account for 29% of the sample. Sequencing was done on a sample of blood. These receptors originate from a woman in her 70s in good health.

The chain links TRBV7-2 to TRBJ2-2; tentatively, D is TRBD2 (6 bases). Germline CDR1 reads SGHTA; CDR2 reads FQGNSA. Trimming took 1 base from V and 7 from J, leaving 10 bases between them. CDR3 length: 14 residues. The CDR3 region has the DNA TGTGCCAGCAGCTTAGGACTAGAGGGCGGGGAGCTGTTTTTT. It is translated as CASSLGLEGGELFF.

In its sample, this clonotype was seen many times. The J gene is TRBJ1-5, the V gene TRBV28; D is unresolved. The CDR3 extends over 14 amino acids. Germline V gene sequence: CDR1 MDHEN, CDR2 SYDVKM. V lost 9 bases to trimming and J lost 0 bases, with 12 bases between them. The CDR3 nucleotides read TGTGCCAGTAACGTCTTGAATAGCAATCAGCCCCAGCATTTT. It codes for CASNVLNSNQPQHF.

This clonotype was observed a handful of times. The V and J genes are TRBV2 and TRBJ2-5; D is possibly TRBD2 (6 bases). The length of the CDR3 is 15 residues. V was clipped by 6 bases and J by 0 bases, with 14 bases between them. CDR1 SNHLY and CDR2 FYNNEI come from the germline V gene. The CDR3 nucleotides are TGTGCCAGCAGGGAGGGCGGGCCTCACCAAGAGACCCAGTACTTC. Translated, it gives CASREGGPHQETQYF.

The chain joins TRBV12-3 or TRBV12-4 to TRBJ1-1, with TRBD1 identical over 9 bases. V shed 5 bases and J 4 bases; nucleotides not matched to a gene: 11. The CDR3 totals 16 residues. The DNA of the CDR3 is TGTGCCAGCAGTCGAACAGGGGGCGCGGGGACCACTGAAGCTTTCTTT. Its protein product is CASSRTGGAGTTEAFF.

The chain carries TRBV6-2 or TRBV6-3 and TRBJ1-5; TRBD1 matches at 7 bases. The V segment lost 6 bases and the J segment 2 bases; nucleotides outside the gene matches: 19. In germline, CDR1 is MNHEY, CDR2 SVGEGT. The CDR3 runs to 19 residues. This CDR3 reads CASSPWGTALRLGNQPQHF. The CDR3 DNA sequence: TGTGCCAGCAGCCCTTGGGGGACAGCCCTGCGTTTGGGCAATCAGCCCCAGCATTTT.

This clonotype turned up a few times. This chain links TRBV3-1 with TRBJ1-4; tentative D call: TRBD1 (6 bases). CDR1 is LGHDT and CDR2 is YNNKEL in the germline V gene (reference sequence). The CDR3 is 15 residues long. The V and J ends lost 4 bases and 0 bases respectively, with 9 bases between them. The CDR3: CASSPTGTTNEKLFF. The CDR3 coding sequence is TGTGCCAGCAGCCCCACAGGGACAACTAATGAAAAACTGTTTTTT.

The chain has TRBV19 and TRBJ2-6; D is undetermined. The CDR3 spans 15 residues. Trimming removed 7 bases from V and 0 bases from J, with 10 bases in between. The germline V gene encodes CDR1 LNHDA and CDR2 SQIVND (reference sequence). The CDR3 sequence is CASIGHNSGANVLTF. DNA of the CDR3: TGTGCCAGTATTGGGCATAACTCTGGGGCCAACGTCCTGACTTTC.

This chain links TRBV7-3 with TRBJ2-3; 14 bases match TRBD2. Germline assignment: CDR1 SGHTA and CDR2 FQGTGA. V lost 4 bases and J lost 6; bases outside the gene matches: 3. The CDR3 consists of 15 residues. This CDR3 reads CASSWTSGGFDTQYF. The CDR3 coding sequence is TGTGCCAGCAGCTGGACTAGCGGGGGGTTCGATACGCAGTATTTT.

This clonotype was detected a few times. The V gene is TRBV20-1, the J gene TRBJ2-7, with 14 bases matching TRBD2. The length of the CDR3 is 15 residues. V gave up 0 bases and J gave up 6 bases; unmatched junction bases: 4. CDR1 is DFQATT and CDR2 is SNEGSKA in the germline V gene (reference sequence). The chain's CDR3 is CSAREGLAGVAEQYF. The CDR3 DNA reads as TGCAGTGCTAGAGAGGGACTAGCGGGAGTTGCCGAGCAGTACTTC.

There are many counts of this clonotype. V and J are TRBV6-5 and TRBJ2-2, with 9 positions matching TRBD2. Germline trimming cut 0 bases from V and 7 bases from J; bases unmatched to any gene: 15. Germline CDR1 and CDR2: MNHEY and SVGAGI. The CDR3 is made up of 19 amino acids. The CDR3 nucleotides read TGTGCCAGCAGTTACTCACGCCTTAGCGGGAGCGGGAGGTTCGGGGAGCTGTTTTTT. Its protein product is CASSYSRLSGSGRFGELFF.

J is TRBJ2-3 and V is TRBV18, with no clear D. This CDR3 has 13 amino acids. V lost 5 bases to trimming and J lost 0 bases, with 6 bases between them. CDR1 and CDR2 (germline): KGHSH, LQKENI. CDR3 in amino acids: CASSTPSTDTQYF. CDR3 sequence (DNA): TGTGCCAGCTCAACTCCAAGCACAGATACGCAGTATTTT.

A few counts support this clonotype. The chain joins TRBV13 to TRBJ2-1, with 7 nucleotides matching TRBD2. Germline assignment: CDR1 PRHDT and CDR2 FYEKMQ (reference sequence). V gave up 7 bases and J gave up 2 bases; unmatched junction bases: 8. This CDR3 has 15 residues. The CDR3 loop is CASTLLADPYNEQFF. The CDR3 DNA sequence: TGTGCCAGCACCCTTCTAGCGGACCCCTACAATGAGCAGTTCTTC. Filled out from reference TRBV13 and TRBJ2-1, the complete variable domain reads AAGVIQSPRHLIKEKRETATLKCYPIPRHDTVYWYQQGPGQDPQFLISFYEKMQSDKGSIPDRFSAQQFSDYHSELNMSSLELGDSALYFCASTLLADPYNEQFFGPGTRLTVL.